The following is a T cell receptor (beta chain) sequence with its context. Its antigen is still unknown. This CDR3 has 15 amino acids. V gave up 6 bases and J gave up 2 bases; unmatched junction bases: 10. Looked up from germline, CDR1 is MDHEN and CDR2 is SYDVKM. This specimen comes from a study of shared clonotypes between healthy human individuals. Findings and caveats of the study: Naive subsets, compared against memory subsets, generally had larger estimated richness values.

Produced via immunoSEQ multiplex PCR; TCRdb's table is partial and in-frame only. The repertoire holds approximately 2.1 million clones, 93% seen once, with approximately 0.4% in the top ten. Sequenced: naive CD4+ T cells from PBMCs. The subset was: CD45RA+ positively selected. This chain links TRBV28 with TRBJ2-7; the match to TRBD1 covers 7 bases. The sequence was obtained from a man younger than 35 in good health. Some clones in this sample may be carry-over from other donors' samples. The CDR3, as DNA: TGTGCCAGCAGATTCCGGGACAGTAGTACCTACGAGCAGTACTTC. This codes for CASRFRDSSTYEQYF.